This TCR beta chain derives from a study of T cells after yellow fever vaccination. Study-level findings and limits: Repertoires obtained by FACS sorting could include abundant clonotypes that entered as contaminants from the bulk population.

TCRdb reanalysed the 5' RACE reads using MiXCR and keeps one entry per CDR3 protein. The profile shows 300,000 to 350,000 distinct CDR3 sequences, 4% to 5.5% of them singletons. Germline V CDR1 and CDR2: DFQATT, SNEGSKA (reference sequence). The CDR3 is 15 residues long. V lost 5 bases to trimming and J lost 2 bases; unmatched junction nucleotides: 10. Of note for this clonotype: Its specificity is unknown.

This TCR derives from a man in his late teens or twenties who received the YFV17D yellow fever vaccine. The chain links TRBV20-1 to TRBJ2-5, with 8 positions matching TRBD2. The input for sequencing was PBMCs, taken 15 days after the yellow fever booster vaccination. CDR3 DNA: TGCAGTGCTTTCGTCGGGGGGGCCTGGCAAGAGACCCAGTACTTC. Its protein is CSAFVGGAWQETQYF.